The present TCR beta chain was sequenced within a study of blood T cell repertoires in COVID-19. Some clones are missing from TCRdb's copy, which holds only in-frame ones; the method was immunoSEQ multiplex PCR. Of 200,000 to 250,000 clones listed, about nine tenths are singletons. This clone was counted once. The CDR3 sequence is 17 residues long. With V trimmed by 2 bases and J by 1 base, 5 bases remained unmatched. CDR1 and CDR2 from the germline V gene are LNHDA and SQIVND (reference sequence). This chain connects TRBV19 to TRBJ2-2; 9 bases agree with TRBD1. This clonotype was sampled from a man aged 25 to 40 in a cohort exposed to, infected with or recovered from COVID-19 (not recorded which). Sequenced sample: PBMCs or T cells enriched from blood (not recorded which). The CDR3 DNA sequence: TGTGCCAGTAGTATATCTACGACAGGGGGGAACACCGGGGAGCTGTTTTTT. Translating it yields CASSISTTGGNTGELFF.